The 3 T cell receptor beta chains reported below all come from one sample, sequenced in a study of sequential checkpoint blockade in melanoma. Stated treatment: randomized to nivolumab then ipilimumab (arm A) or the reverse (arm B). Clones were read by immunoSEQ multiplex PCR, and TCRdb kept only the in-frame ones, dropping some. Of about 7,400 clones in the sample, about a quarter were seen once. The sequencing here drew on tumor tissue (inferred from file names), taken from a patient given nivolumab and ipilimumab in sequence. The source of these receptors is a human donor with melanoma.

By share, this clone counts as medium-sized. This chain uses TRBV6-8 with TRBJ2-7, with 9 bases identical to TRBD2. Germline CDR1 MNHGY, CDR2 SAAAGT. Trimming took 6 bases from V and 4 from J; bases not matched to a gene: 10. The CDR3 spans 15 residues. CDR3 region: CASRSLAGISYEQYF. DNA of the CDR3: TGTGCCAGCAGGTCTCTAGCGGGGATCTCTTACGAGCAGTACTTC.

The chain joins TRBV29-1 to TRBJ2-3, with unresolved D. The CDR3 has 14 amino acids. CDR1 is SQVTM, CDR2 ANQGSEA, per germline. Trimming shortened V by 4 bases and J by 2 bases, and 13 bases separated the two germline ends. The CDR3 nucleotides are TGCAGCGTTGGAAGGGATCTTATCACAGATACGCAGTATTTT. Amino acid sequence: CSVGRDLITDTQYF.

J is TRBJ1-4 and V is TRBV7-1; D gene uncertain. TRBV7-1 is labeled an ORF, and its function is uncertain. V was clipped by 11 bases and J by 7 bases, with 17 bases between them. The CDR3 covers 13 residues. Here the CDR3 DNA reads TGTGCCTCTTACTCCGTCCGGGGTGAAAAACTGTTTTTT. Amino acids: CASYSVRGEKLFF.